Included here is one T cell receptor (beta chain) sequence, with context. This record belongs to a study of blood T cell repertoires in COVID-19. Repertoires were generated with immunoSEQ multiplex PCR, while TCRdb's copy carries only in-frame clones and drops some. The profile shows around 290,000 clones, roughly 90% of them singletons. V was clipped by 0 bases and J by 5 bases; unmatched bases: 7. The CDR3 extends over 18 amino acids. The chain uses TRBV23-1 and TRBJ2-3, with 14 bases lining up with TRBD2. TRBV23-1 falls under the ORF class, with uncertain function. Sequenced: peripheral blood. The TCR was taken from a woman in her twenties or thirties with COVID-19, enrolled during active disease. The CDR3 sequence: CASSQSIRGLAGEDTQYF. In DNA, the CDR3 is TGCGCCAGCAGTCAATCGATTAGGGGACTAGCGGGAGAAGATACGCAGTATTTT.